This T cell receptor (beta chain) was captured in a study of cytomegalovirus exposure and HLA in healthy donors. At the level of the study: Clustering assigned about 80% of the roughly 380 genotyped donors to the Caucasian-associated ancestry cluster.

Vbeta (60) and Jbeta (13) primers were used in the PCR. Measured with immunoSEQ multiplex PCR; TCRdb has only the in-frame clones, and not every one. Here the sample spans more than 90,000 clones, roughly 69% being singletons. Germline V gene sequence: CDR1 MNHEY, CDR2 SVGAGI. V lost 2 bases, J lost 4 bases, and 5 bases stayed unmatched. CDR3 length: 15 residues. The source is a woman aged 30 to 39 in good health and CMV-seronegative. The chain employs TRBV6-5 and TRBJ1-1; TRBD1 aligns across 9 bases. Sequencing input: PBMCs. CDR3 in amino acids: CASSYDRGLGTEAFF. CDR3 nucleotide sequence: TGTGCCAGCAGTTACGACAGGGGGTTAGGCACTGAAGCTTTCTTT.